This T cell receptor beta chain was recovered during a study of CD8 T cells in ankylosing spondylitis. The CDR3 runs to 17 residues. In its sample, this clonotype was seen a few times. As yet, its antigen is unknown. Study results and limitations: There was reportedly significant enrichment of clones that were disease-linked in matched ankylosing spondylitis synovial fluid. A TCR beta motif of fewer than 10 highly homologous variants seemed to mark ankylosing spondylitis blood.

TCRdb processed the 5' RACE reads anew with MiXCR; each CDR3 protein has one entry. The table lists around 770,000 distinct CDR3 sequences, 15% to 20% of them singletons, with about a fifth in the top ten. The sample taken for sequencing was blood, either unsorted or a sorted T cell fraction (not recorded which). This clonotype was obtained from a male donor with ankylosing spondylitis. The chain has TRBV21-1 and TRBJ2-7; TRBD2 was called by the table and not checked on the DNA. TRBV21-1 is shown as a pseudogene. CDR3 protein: CASSMVQGCGRVYEQYF. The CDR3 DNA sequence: TGTGCCAGCAGCATGGTACAGGGTTGCGGGAGAGTCTACGAGCAGTACTTC.